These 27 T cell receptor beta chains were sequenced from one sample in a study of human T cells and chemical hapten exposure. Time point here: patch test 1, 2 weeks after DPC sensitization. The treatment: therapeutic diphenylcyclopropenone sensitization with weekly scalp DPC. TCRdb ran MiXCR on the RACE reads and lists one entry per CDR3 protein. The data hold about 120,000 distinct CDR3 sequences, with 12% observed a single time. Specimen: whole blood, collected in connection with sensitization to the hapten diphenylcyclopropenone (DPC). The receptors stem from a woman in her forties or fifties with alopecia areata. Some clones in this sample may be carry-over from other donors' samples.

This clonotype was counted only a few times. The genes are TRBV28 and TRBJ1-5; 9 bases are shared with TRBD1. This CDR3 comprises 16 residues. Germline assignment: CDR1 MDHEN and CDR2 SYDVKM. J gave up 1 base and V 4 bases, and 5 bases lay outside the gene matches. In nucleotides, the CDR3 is TGTGCCAGCAGTTACAGGGGGCTACCCAGCAATCAGCCCCAGCATTTT. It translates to CASSYRGLPSNQPQHF.

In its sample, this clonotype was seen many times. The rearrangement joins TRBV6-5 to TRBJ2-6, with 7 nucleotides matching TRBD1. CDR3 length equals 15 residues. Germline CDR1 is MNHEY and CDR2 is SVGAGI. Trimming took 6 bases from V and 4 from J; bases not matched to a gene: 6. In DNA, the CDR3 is TGTGCCAGCAGAAAAACAGGGGTCGGGGCCAACGTCCTGACTTTC. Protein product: CASRKTGVGANVLTF.

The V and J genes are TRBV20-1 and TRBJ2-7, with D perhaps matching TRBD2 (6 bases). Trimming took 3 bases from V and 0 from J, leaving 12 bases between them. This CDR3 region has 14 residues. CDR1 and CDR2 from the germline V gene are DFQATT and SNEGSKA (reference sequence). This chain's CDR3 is CSAREGSFSYEQYF. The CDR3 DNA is TGCAGTGCTAGGGAGGGCAGCTTCTCCTACGAGCAGTACTTC.

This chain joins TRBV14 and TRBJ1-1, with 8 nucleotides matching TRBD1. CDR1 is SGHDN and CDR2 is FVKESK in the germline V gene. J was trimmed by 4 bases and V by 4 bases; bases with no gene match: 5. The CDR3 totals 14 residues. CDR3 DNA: TGTGCCAGCAGCCTACAGGGGGGAGCCACTGAAGCTTTCTTT. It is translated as CASSLQGGATEAFF.

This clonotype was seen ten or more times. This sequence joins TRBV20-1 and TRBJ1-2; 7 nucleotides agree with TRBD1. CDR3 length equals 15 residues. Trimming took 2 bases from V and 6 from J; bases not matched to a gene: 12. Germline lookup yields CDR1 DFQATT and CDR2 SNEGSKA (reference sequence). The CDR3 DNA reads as TGCAGTGCTAGAAAAAGGACAGGAGGGTACAATGGCTACACCTTC. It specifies CSARKRTGGYNGYTF.

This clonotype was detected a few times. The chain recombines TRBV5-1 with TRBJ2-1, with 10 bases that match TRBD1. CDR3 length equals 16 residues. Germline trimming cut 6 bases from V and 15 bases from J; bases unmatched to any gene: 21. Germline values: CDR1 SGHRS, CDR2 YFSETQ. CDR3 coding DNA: TGCGCCAGCAAACTAACCGGGACAGGGGAATACGAAGCCCCGTTCTTC. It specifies CASKLTGTGEYEAPFF. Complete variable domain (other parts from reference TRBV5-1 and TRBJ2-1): KAGVTQTPRYLIKTRGQQVTLSCSPISGHRSVSWYQQTPGQGLQFLFEYFSETQRNKGNFPGRFSGRQFSNSRSEMNVSTLELGDSALYLCASKLTGTGEYEAPFFGPGTRLTVL.

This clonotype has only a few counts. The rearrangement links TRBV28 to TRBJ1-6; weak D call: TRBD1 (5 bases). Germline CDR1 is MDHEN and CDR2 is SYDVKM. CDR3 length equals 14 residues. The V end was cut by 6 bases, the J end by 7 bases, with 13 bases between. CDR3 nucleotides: TGTGCCAGCAGAGAGACAGCGAGAAATTCACCCCTCCACTTT. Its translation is CASRETARNSPLHF.

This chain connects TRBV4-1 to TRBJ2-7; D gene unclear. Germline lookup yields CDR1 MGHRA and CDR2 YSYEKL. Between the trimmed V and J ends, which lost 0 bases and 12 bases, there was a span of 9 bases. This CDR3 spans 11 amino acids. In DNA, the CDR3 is TGCGCCAGCAGCCAAGATCGGTCTCCGTACTTC. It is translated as CASSQDRSPYF.

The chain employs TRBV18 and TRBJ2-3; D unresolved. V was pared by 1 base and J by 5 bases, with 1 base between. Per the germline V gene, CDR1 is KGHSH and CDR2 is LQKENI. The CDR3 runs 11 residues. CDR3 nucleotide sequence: TGTGCCAGCTCACCACAAGATACGCAGTATTTT. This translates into CASSPQDTQYF.

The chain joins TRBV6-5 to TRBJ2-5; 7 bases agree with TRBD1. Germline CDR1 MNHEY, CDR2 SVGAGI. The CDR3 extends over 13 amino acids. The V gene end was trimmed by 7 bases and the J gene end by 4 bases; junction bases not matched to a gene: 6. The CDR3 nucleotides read TGTGCCAGCACCCGGGACAGAGGAGAGACCCAGTACTTC. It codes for CASTRDRGETQYF.

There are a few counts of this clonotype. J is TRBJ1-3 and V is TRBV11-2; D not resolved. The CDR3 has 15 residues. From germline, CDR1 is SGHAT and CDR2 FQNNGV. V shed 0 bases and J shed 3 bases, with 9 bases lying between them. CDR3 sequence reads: CASSLDVGLGNTIYF. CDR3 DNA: TGTGCCAGCAGCTTAGATGTGGGCCTTGGAAACACCATATATTTT.

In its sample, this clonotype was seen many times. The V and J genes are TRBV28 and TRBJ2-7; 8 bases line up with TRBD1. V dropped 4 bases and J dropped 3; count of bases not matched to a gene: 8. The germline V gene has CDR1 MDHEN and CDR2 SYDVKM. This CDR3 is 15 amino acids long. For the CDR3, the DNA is TGTGCCAGCAGTTCTGGCGCTGGACAGGGCTACGAGCAGTACTTC. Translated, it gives CASSSGAGQGYEQYF.

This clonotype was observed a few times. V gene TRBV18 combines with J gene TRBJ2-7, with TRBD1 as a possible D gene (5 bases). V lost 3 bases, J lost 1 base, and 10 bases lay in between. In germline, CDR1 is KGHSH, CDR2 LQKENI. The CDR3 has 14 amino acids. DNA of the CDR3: TGTGCCAGCTCACCGCAGCCAGGGTCCTACGAGCAGTACTTC. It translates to CASSPQPGSYEQYF.

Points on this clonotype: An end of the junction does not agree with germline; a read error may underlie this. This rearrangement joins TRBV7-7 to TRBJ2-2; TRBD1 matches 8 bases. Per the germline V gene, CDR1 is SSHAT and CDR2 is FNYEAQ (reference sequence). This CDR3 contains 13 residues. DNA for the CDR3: TGTGCTAGCAGGACAGGGTCGACCGGGGAGCTGTTTTTT. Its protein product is CASRTGSTGELFF.

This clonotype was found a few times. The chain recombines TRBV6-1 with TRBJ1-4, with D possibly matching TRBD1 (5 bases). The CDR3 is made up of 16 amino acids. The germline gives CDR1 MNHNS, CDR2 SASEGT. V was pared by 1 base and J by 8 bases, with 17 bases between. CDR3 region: CASSEGSLTVAEKLFF. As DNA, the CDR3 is TGTGCCAGCAGTGAAGGGTCCCTGACAGTCGCCGAAAAACTGTTTTTT.

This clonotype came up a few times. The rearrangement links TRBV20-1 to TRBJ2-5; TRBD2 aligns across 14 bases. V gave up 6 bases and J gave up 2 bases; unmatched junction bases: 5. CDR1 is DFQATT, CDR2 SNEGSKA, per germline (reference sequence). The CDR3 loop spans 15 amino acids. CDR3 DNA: TGCAGTGCGCGGACTAGCGGGGGGCTACAAGAGACCCAGTACTTC. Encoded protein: CSARTSGGLQETQYF.

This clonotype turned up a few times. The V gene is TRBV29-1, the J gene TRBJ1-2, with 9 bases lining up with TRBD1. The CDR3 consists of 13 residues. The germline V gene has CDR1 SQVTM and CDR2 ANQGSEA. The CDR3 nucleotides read TGCAGTTCCTCCGGACAGGGGCCTAATGGCTACACCTTC. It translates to CSSSGQGPNGYTF.

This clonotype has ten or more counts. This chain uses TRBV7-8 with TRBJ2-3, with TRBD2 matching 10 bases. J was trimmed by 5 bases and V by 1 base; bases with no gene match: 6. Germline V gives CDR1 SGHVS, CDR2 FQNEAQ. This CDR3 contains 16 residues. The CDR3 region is CASSLGLAGVVDTQYF. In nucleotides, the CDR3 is TGTGCCAGCAGCTTAGGGCTAGCGGGAGTGGTAGATACGCAGTATTTT.

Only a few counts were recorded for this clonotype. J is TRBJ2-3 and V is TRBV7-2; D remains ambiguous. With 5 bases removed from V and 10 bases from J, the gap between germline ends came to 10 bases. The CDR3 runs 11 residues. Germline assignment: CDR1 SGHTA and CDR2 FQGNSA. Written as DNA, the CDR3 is TGTGCCAGCAGCCCCTCCCAAGCGCAGTATTTT. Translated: CASSPSQAQYF.

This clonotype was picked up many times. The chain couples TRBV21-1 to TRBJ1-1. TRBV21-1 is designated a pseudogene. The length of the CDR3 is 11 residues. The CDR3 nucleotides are TGTGCCAGCAGCAAAGGATTCGAAGCTTTCTTT. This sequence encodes CASSKGFEAFF.

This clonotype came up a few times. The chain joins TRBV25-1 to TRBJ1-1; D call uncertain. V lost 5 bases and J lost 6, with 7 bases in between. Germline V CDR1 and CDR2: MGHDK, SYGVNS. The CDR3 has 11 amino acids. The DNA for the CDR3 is TGTGCCAGCAGTATGTACGCTGAAGCTTTCTTT. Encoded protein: CASSMYAEAFF. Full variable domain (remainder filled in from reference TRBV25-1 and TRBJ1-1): EADIYQTPRYLVIGTGKKITLECSQTMGHDKMYWYQQDPGMELHLIHYSYGVNSTEKGDLSSESTVSRIRTEHFPLTLESARPSHTSQYLCASSMYAEAFFGQGTRLTVV.

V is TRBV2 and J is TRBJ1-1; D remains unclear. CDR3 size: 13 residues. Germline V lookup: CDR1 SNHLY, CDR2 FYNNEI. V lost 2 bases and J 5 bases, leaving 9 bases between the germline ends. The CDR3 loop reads CASSERGETEAFF. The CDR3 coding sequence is TGTGCCAGCAGTGAACGGGGAGAAACTGAAGCTTTCTTT.

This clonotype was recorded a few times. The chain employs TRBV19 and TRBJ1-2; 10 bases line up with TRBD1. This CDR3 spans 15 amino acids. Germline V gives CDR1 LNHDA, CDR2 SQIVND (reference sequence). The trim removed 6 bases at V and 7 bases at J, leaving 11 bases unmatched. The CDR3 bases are TGTGCCAGTAGCATTCAGGGACAGGGGAGAGGTGGCTACACCTTC. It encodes CASSIQGQGRGGYTF. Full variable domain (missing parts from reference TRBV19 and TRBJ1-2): DGGITQSPKYLFRKEGQNVTLSCEQNLNHDAMYWYRQDPGQGLRLIYYSQIVNDFQKGDIAEGYSVSREKKESFPLTVTSAQKNPTAFYLCASSIQGQGRGGYTFGSGTRLTVV.

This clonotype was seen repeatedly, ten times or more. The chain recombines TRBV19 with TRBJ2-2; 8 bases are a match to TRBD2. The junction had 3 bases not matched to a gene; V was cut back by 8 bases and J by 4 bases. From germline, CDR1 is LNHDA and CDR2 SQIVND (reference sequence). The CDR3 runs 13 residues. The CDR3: CASGGGITGELFF. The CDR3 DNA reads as TGTGCCAGTGGCGGGGGGATCACCGGGGAGCTGTTTTTT.

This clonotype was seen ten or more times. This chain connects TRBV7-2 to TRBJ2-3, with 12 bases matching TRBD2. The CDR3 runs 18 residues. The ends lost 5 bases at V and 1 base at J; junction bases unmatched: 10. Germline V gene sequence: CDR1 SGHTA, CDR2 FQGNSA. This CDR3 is CASSKTSGGALGTDTQYF. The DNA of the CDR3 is TGTGCCAGCAGCAAGACTAGCGGGGGAGCCCTGGGCACAGATACGCAGTATTTT.

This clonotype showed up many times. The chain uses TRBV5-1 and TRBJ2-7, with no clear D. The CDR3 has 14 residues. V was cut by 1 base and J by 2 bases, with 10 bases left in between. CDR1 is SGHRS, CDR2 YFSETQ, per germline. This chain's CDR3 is CASSLSQTTYEQYF. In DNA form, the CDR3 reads TGCGCCAGCAGCTTGAGCCAAACCACCTACGAGCAGTACTTC.

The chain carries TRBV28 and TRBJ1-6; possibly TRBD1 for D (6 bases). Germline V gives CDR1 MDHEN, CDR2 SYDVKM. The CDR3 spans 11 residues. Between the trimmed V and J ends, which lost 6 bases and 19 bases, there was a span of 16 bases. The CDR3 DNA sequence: TGTGCCAGCAGCCTCTCCGGGACACAACACTTT. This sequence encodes CASSLSGTQHF.